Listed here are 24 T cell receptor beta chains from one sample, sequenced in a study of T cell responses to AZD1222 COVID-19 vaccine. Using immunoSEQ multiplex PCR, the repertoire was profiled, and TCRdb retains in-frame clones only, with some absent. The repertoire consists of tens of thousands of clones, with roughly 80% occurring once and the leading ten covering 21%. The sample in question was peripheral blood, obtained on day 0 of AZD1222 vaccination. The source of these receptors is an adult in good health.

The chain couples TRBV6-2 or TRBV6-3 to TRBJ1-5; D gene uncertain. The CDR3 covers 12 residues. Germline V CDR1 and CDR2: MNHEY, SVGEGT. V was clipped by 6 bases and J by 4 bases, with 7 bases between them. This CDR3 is CASSKQNQPQHF. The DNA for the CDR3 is TGTGCCAGCAGCAAACAGAATCAGCCCCAGCATTTT.

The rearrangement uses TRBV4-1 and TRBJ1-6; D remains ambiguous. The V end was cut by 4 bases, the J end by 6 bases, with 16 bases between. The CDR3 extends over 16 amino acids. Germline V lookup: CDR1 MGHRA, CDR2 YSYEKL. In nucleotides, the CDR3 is TGCGCCAGCAGCCCCTTACAACGGCCCTTTAATTCACCCCTCCACTTT. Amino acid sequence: CASSPLQRPFNSPLHF.

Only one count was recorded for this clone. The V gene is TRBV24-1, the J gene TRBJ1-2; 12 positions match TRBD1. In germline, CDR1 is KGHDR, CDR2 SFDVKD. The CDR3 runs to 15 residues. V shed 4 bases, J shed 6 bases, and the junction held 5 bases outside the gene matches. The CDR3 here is CATSDTGTGGHGYTF. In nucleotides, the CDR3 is TGTGCCACCAGTGACACCGGGACAGGGGGCCATGGCTACACCTTC.

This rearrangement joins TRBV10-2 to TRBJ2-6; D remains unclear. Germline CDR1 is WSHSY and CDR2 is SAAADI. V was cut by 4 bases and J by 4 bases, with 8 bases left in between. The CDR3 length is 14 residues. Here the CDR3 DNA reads TGCGCCAGCAGTGGGATCAGGGGGGCCAACGTCCTGACTTTC. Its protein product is CASSGIRGANVLTF.

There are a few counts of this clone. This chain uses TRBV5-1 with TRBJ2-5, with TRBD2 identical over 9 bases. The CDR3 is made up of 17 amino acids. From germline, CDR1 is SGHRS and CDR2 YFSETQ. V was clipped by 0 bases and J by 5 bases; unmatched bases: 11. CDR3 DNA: TGCGCCAGCAGCTTGGATGGCTTGGGGAGCGGGAGGGAGACCCAGTACTTC. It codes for CASSLDGLGSGRETQYF.

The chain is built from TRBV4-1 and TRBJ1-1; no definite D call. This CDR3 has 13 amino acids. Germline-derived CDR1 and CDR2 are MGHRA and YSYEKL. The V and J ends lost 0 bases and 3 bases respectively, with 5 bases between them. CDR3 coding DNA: TGCGCCAGCAGCCAAGACAGGTACACTGAAGCTTTCTTT. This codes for CASSQDRYTEAFF.

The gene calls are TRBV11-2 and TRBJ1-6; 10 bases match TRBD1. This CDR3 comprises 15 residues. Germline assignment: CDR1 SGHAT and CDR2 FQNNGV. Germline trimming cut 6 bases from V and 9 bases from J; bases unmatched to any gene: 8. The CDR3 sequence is CASSQLRDRGSPLHF. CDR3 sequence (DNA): TGTGCCAGCAGTCAACTCCGGGACAGGGGTTCACCCCTCCACTTT.

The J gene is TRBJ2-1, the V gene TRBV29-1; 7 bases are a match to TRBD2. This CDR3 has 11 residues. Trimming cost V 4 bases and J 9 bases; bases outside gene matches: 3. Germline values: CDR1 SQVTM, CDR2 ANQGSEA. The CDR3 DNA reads TGCAGCGTTGGCGGGAGCGGTGAGCAGTTCTTC. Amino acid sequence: CSVGGSGEQFF.

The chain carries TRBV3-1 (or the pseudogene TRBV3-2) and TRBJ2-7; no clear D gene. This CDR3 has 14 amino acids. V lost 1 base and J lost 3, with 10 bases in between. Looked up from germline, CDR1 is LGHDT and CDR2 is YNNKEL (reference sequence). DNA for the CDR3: TGTGCCAGCAGCCAAGGGGCACTCAACTACGAGCAGTACTTC. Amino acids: CASSQGALNYEQYF.

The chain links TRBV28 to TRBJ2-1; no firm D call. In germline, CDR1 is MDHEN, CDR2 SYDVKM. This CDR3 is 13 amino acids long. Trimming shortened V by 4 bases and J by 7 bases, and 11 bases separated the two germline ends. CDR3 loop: CASSSFNENEQFF. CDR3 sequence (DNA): TGTGCCAGCAGTTCATTTAACGAGAATGAGCAGTTCTTC.

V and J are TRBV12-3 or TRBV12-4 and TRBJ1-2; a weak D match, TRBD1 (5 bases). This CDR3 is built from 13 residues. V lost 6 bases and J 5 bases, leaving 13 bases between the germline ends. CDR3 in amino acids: CASRNWGGYGYTF. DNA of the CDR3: TGTGCCAGCAGGAACTGGGGGGGATATGGCTACACCTTC.

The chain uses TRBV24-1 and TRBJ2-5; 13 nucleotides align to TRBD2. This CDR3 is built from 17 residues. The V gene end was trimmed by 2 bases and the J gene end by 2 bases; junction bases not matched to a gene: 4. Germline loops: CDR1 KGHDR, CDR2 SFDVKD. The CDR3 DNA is TGTGCCACCAGTGATTCCGGACTAGCGGGAGCTCAAGAGACCCAGTACTTC. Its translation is CATSDSGLAGAQETQYF.

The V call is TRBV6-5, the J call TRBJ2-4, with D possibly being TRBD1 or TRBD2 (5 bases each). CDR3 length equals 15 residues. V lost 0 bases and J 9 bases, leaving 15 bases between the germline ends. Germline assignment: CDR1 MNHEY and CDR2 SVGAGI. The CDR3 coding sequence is TGTGCCAGCAGTTACTCATTCCCGGGGCAGGGCATTCAGTACTTC. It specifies CASSYSFPGQGIQYF.

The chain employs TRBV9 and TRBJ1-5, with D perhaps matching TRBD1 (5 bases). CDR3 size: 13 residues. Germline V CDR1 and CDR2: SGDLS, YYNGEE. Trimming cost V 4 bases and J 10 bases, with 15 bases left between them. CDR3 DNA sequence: TGTGCCAGCAGCCCGACAGTTAGGGGCCCCCAGCATTTT. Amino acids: CASSPTVRGPQHF.

The CDR3: CASSHRGMNTEAFF. CDR3 coding DNA: TGTGCCAGCAGCCACAGGGGGATGAACACTGAAGCTTTCTTT. This chain connects TRBV3-1 (or the pseudogene TRBV3-2) to TRBJ1-1; the match to TRBD1 covers 7 bases. The CDR3 length is 14 residues. Per the germline V gene, CDR1 is LGHDT and CDR2 is YNNKEL (reference sequence). The V and J ends lost 3 bases and 0 bases, in that order; junction bases with no gene match: 1.

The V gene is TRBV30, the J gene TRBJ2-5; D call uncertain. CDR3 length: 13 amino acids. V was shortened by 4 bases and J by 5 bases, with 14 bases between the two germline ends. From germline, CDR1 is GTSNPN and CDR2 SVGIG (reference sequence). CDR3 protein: CAWTLWDLETQYF. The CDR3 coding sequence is TGTGCCTGGACTCTCTGGGATTTGGAGACCCAGTACTTC. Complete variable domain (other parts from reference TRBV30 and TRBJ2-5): SQTIHQWPATLVQPVGSPLSLECTVEGTSNPNLYWYRQAAGRGLQLLFYSVGIGQISSEVPQNLSASRPQDRQFILSSKKLLLSDSGFYLCAWTLWDLETQYFGPGTRLLVL.

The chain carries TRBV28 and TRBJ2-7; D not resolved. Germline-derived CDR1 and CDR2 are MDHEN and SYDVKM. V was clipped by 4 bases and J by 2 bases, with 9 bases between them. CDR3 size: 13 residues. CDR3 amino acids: CASSSHGPYEQYF. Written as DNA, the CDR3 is TGTGCCAGCAGTTCACATGGACCCTACGAGCAGTACTTC.

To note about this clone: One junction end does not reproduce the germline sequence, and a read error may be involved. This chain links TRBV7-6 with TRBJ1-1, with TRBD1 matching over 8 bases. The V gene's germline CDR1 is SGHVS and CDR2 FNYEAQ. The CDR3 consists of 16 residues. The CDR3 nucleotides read TGTGCCAGCAGCGTAGCAGGCAGGGGGCTTGGCACTGAAGCTTTCTTT. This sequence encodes CASSVAGRGLGTEAFF.

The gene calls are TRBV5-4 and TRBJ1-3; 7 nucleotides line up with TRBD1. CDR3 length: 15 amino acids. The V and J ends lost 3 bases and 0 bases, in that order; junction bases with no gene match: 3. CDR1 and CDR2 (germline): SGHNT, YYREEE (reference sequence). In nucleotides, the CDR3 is TGTGCCAGCAGCTCCTGGACAGGCTCTGGAAACACCATATATTTT. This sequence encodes CASSSWTGSGNTIYF.

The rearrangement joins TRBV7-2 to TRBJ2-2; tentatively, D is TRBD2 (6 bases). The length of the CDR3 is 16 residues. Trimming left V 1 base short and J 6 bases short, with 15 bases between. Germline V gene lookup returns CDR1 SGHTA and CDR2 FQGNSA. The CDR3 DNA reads TGTGCCAGCAGCTTAGGAAGTGCGGGAAGATCCGGGGAGCTGTTTTTT. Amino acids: CASSLGSAGRSGELFF. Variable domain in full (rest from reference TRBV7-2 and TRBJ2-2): GAGVSQSPSNKVTEKGKDVELRCDPISGHTALYWYRQSLGQGLEFLIYFQGNSAPDKSGLPSDRFSAERTGGSVSTLTIQRTQQEDSAVYLCASSLGSAGRSGELFFGEGSRLTVL.

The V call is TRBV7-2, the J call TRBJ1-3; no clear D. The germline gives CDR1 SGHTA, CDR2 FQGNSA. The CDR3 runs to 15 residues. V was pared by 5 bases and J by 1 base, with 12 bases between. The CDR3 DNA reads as TGTGCCAGCAGCATAACTTCCTTATCTGGAAACACCATATATTTT. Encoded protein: CASSITSLSGNTIYF.

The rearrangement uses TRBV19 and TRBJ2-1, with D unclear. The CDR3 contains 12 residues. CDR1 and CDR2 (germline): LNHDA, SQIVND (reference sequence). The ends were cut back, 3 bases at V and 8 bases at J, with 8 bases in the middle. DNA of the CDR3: TGTGCCAGTAGTATTGTCGGCTATGAGCAGTTCTTC. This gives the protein CASSIVGYEQFF.

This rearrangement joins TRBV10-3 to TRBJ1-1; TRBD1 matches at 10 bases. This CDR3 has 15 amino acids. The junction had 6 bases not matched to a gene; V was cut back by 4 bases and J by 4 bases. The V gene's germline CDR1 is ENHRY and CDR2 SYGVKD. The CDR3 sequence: CAISAAGQGFTEAFF. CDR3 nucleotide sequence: TGTGCCATCAGTGCGGCGGGACAGGGGTTCACTGAAGCTTTCTTT.

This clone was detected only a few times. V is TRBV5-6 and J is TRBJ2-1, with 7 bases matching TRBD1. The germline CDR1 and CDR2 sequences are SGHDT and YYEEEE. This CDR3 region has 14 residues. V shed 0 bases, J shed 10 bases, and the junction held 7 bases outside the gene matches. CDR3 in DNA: TGTGCCAGCAGCTTGGATTGGGCAGGGGGAGAGCAGTTCTTC. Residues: CASSLDWAGGEQFF.